The 2 T cell receptor beta chains below all came from one sample that was sequenced in a study of read filtering for tumor transcriptome and immune sequencing. From roughly 0.4 ug of RNA, a library with molecular barcoded alpha/delta and beta/gamma adaptors was made. One entry per CDR3 protein results from TCRdb running MiXCR on the reads. The table includes around 33,000 distinct CDR3 sequences, approximately 17% detected once. The sequencing input was a population of CD138-negative cells sorted from bone marrow. Every receptor here comes from a donor over 35 with multiple myeloma.

This clonotype is labeled as medium-sized. Compared with germline, one end of the junction differs, possibly owing to a read error. This rearrangement joins TRBV5-1 to TRBJ2-1; the D gene could be TRBD1 or TRBD2 (5 bases each). CDR3 size: 14 residues. The germline CDR1 and CDR2 sequences are SGHRS and YFSETQ. CDR3 region: CASSLVGAGEREFF. DNA for the CDR3: TGTGCCAGCAGCTTGGTCGGGGCGGGCGAGAGGGAGTTCTTC.

This clonotype was detected ten times or more. The V call is TRBV5-4, the J call TRBJ1-2; D not resolved. Germline V CDR1 and CDR2: SGHNT, YYREEE (reference sequence). CDR3 length equals 12 residues. Trimming stripped 0 bases from V and 14 bases from J, with 14 bases between. CDR3 DNA sequence: TGTGCCAGCAGCTTGGACACACCGACCTCAACCTTC. Translation gives CASSLDTPTSTF.